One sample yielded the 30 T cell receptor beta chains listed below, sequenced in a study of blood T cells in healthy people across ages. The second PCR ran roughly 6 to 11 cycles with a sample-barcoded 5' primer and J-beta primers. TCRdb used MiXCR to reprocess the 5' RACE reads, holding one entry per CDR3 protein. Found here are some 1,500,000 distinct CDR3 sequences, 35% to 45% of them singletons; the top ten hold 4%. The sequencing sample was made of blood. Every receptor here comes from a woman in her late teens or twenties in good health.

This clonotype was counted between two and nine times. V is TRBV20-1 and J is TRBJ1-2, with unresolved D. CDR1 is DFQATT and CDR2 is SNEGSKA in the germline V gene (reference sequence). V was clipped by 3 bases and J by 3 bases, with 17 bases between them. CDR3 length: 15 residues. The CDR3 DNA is TGCAGTGCTAGGGACTCGGACCGCGGCTACTATGGCTACACCTTC. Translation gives CSARDSDRGYYGYTF.

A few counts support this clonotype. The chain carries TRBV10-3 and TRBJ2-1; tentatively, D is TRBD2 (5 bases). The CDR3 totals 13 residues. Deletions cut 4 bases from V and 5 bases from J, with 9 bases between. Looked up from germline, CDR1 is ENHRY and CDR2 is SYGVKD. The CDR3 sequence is CAISGRRDNEQFF. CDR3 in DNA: TGTGCCATCAGTGGGAGGAGAGACAATGAGCAGTTCTTC.

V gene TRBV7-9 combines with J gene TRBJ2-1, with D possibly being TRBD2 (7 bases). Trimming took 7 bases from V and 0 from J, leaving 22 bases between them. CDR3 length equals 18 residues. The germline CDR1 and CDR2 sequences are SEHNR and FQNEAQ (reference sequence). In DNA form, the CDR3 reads TGTGCCAGCAACCCCAAGAAGGGGGGGACGAGCTCCTACAATGAGCAGTTCTTC. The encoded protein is CASNPKKGGTSSYNEQFF.

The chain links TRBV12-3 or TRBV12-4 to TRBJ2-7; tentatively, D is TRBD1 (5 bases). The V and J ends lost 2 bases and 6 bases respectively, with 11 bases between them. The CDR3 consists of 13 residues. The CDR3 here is CASSLFQGREQYF. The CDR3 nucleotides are TGTGCCAGCAGTTTATTTCAGGGTCGCGAGCAGTACTTC.

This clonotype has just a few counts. CDR3: CASSLGRISTDTQYF. The CDR3 DNA reads as TGTGCCAGCAGCTTAGGTCGGATTAGCACAGATACGCAGTATTTT. The chain joins TRBV7-2 to TRBJ2-3; D ambiguous. CDR3 size: 15 residues. Germline V CDR1 and CDR2: SGHTA, FQGNSA. V lost 1 base, J lost 0 bases, and 8 bases lay in between. The complete variable domain, with remaining parts taken from reference TRBV7-2 and TRBJ2-3, reads GAGVSQSPSNKVTEKGKDVELRCDPISGHTALYWYRQSLGQGLEFLIYFQGNSAPDKSGLPSDRFSAERTGGSVSTLTIQRTQQEDSAVYLCASSLGRISTDTQYFGPGTRLTVL.

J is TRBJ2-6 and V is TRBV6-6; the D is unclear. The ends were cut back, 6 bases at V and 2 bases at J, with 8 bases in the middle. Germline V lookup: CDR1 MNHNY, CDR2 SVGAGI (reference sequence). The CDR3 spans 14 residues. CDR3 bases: TGTGCCAGCAGGACGTCCACTGGGGCCAACGTCCTGACTTTC. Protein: CASRTSTGANVLTF.

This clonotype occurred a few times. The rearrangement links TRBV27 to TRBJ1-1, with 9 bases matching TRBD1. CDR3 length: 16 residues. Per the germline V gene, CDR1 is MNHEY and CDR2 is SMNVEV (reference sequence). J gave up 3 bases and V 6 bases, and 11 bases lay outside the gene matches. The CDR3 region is CASRPLTGGLYTEAFF. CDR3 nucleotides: TGTGCCAGCAGACCTCTTACAGGGGGCCTCTACACTGAAGCTTTCTTT.

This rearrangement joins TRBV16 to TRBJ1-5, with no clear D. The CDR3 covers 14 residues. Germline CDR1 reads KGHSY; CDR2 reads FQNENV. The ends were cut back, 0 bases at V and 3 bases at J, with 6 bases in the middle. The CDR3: CASSQSPSNQPQHF. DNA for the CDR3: TGTGCCAGCAGCCAATCCCCATCCAATCAGCCCCAGCATTTT.

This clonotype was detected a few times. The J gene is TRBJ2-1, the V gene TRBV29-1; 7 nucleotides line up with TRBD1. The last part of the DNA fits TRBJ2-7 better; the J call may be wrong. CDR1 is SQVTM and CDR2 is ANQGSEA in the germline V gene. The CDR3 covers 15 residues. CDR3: CSVPDRPSSYNEQYF. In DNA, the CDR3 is TGCAGCGTACCGGACAGGCCGAGCTCCTACAATGAGCAGTACTTC.

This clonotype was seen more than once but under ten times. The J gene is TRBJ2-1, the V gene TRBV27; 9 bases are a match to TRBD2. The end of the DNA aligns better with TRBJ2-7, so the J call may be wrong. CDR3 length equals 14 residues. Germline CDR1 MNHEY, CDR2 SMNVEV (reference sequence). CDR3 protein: CATTTSGSYNEQYF. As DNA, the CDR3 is TGTGCCACCACGACTAGCGGATCCTACAATGAGCAGTACTTC.

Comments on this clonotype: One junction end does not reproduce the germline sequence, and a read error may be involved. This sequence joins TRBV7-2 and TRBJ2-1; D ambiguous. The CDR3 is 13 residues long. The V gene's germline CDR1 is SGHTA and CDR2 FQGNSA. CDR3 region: CACSLRLNNEQFF. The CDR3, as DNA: TGTGCCTGCAGCTTGAGACTCAACAATGAGCAGTTCTTC. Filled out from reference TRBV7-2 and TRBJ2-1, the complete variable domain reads GAGVSQSPSNKVTEKGKDVELRCDPISGHTALYWYRQSLGQGLEFLIYFQGNSAPDKSGLPSDRFSAERTGGSVSTLTIQRTQQEDSAVYLCACSLRLNNEQFFGPGTRLTVL.

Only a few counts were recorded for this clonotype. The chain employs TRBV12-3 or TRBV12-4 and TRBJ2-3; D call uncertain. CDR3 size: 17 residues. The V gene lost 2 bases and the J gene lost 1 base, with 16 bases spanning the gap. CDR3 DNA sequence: TGTGCCAGCAGTTTAAAAGTTAGTGATACGGGCACAGATACGCAGTATTTT. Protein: CASSLKVSDTGTDTQYF.

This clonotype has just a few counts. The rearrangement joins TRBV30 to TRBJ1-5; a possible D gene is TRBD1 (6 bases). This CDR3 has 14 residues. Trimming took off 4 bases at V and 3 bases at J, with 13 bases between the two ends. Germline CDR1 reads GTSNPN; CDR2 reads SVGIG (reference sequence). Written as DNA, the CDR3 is TGTGCCTGGAACAGGGACGGTTTCAATCAGCCCCAGCATTTT. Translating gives CAWNRDGFNQPQHF.

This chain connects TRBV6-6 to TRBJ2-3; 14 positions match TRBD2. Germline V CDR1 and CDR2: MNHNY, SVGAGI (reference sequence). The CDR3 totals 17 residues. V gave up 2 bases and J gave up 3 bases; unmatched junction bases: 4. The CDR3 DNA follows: TGTGCCAGCAGTTACATGACTAGCGGGGGGGCGACAGATACGCAGTATTTT. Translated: CASSYMTSGGATDTQYF.

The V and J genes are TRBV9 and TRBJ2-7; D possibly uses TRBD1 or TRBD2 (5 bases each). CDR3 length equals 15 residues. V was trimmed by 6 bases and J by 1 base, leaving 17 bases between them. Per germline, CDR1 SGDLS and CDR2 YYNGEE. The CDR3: CASTPGPEGSYEQYF. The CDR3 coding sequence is TGTGCCAGCACCCCGGGCCCTGAGGGGTCCTACGAGCAGTACTTC.

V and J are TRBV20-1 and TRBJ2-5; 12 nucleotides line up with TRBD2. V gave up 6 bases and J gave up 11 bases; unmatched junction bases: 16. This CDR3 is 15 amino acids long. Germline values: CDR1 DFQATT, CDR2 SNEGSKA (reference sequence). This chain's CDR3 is CSALKRTSGTNEQYF. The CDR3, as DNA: TGCAGTGCCCTTAAGAGGACTAGCGGGACCAATGAGCAGTACTTC.

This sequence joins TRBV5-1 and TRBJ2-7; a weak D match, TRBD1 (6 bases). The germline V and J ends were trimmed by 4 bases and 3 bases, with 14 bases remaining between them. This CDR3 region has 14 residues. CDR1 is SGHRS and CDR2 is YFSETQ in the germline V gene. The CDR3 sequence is CASSPPGHSYEQYF. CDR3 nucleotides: TGCGCCAGCAGCCCGCCGGGACACAGCTACGAGCAGTACTTC.

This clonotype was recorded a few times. The CDR3 loop reads CASSQNVRSGYDEQFF. The DNA of the CDR3 is TGTGCCAGCAGCCAAAACGTCCGTAGCGGGTACGATGAGCAGTTCTTC. The chain combines TRBV7-2 with TRBJ2-1; 7 positions agree with TRBD2. Germline assignment: CDR1 SGHTA and CDR2 FQGNSA. The CDR3 runs 16 residues. Losses at the gene ends were 5 bases for V and 8 bases for J; bases not matched to a gene: 15. Complete variable domain (other parts from reference TRBV7-2 and TRBJ2-1): GAGVSQSPSNKVTEKGKDVELRCDPISGHTALYWYRQSLGQGLEFLIYFQGNSAPDKSGLPSDRFSAERTGGSVSTLTIQRTQQEDSAVYLCASSQNVRSGYDEQFFGPGTRLTVL.

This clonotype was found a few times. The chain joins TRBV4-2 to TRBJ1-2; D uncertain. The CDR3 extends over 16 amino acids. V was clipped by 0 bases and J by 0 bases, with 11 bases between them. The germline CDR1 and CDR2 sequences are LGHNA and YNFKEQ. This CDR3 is CASSQDLGGANYGYTF. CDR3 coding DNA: TGTGCCAGCAGCCAAGATCTCGGAGGAGCTAACTATGGCTACACCTTC.

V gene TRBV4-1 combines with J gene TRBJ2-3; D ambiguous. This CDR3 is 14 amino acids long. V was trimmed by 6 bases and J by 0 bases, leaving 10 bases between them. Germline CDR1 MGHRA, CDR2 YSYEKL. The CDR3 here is CASRLLTSTDTQYF. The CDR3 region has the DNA TGCGCCAGCAGGCTTCTAACTAGCACAGATACGCAGTATTTT.

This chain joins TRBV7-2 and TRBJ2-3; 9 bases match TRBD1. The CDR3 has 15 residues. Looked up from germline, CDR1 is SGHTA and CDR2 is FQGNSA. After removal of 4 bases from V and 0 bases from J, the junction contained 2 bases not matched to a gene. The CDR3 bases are TGTGCCAGCAGCTGGACAGGGGCTAGCACAGATACGCAGTATTTT. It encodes CASSWTGASTDTQYF.

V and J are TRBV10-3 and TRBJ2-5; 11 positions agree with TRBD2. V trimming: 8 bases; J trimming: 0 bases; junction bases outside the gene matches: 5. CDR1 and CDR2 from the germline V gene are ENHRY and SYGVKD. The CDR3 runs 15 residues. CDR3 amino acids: CAIARLAGNQETQYF. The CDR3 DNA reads TGTGCCATCGCAAGACTAGCGGGAAACCAAGAGACCCAGTACTTC.

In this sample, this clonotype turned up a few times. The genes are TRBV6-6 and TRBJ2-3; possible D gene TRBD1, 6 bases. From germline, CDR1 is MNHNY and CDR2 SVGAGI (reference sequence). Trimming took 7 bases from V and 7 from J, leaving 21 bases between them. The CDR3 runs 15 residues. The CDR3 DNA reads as TGTGCCAGCACACCACCTGGGGGCTTGACAAATACGCAGTATTTT. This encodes CASTPPGGLTNTQYF.

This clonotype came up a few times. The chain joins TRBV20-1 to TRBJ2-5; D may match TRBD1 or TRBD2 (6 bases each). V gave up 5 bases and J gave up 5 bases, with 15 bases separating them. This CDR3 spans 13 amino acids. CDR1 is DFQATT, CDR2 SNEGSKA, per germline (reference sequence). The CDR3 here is CSAVGGPGETQYF. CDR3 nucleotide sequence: TGCAGTGCTGTAGGGGGGCCAGGGGAGACCCAGTACTTC.

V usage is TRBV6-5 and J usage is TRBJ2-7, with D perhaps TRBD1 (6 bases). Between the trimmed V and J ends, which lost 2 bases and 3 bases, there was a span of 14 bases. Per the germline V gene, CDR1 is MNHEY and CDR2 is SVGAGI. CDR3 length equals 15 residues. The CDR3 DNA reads TGTGCCAGCAGTTACGGGACACCGGTTTTCTACGAGCAGTACTTC. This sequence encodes CASSYGTPVFYEQYF.

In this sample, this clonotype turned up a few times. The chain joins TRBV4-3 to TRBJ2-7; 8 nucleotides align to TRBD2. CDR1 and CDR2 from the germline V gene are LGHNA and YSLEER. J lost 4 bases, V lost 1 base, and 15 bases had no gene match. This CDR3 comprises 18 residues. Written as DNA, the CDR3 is TGCGCCAGCAGCCAAGCCCTAGCGGGCATACAACTAATTTACGAGCAGTACTTC. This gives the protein CASSQALAGIQLIYEQYF.

CDR3 region: CASNPGLAGVETQYF. The DNA of the CDR3 is TGTGCCAGCAACCCCGGACTAGCGGGAGTCGAGACCCAGTACTTC. The rearrangement links TRBV12-3 or TRBV12-4 to TRBJ2-5, with TRBD2 matching 13 bases. V gave up 7 bases and J gave up 5 bases; unmatched junction bases: 7. The CDR3 consists of 15 residues.

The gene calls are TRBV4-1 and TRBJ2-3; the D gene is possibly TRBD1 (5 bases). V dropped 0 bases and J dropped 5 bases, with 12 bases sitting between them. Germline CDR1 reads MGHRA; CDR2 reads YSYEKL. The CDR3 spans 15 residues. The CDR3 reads CASSQDARVKDTQYF. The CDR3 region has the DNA TGCGCCAGCAGCCAAGATGCCAGGGTTAAAGATACGCAGTATTTT.

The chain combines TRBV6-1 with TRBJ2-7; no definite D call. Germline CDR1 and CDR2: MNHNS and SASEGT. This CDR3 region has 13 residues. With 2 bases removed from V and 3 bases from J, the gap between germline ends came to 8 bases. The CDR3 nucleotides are TGTGCCAGCAGTGAAAACTCAGTCTACGAGCAGTACTTC. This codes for CASSENSVYEQYF.

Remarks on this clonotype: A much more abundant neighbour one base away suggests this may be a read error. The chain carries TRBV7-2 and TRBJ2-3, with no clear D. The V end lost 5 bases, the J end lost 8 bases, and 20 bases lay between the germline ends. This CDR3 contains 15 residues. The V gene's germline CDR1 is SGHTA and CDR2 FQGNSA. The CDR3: CASSTQGYLPATQYF. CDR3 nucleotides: TGTGCCAGCAGCACACAAGGTTACCTTCCCGCTACGCAGTATTTT.